Below are 2 T cell receptor beta chains sequenced from a single sample in a study of blood T cell repertoires in COVID-19. TCRdb keeps only in-frame clones here, not all; method: immunoSEQ multiplex PCR. The sample carries hundreds of thousands of clones, around 92% recorded once. The sample consisted of PBMCs or T cells enriched from blood (not recorded which). The receptors derive from a woman aged 30 to 39 with acute COVID-19.

V is TRBV24-1 and J is TRBJ1-5; the D is unclear. V was clipped by 4 bases and J by 5 bases, with 14 bases between them. From germline, CDR1 is KGHDR and CDR2 SFDVKD. The CDR3 consists of 15 residues. The CDR3 region has the DNA TGTGCCACCAGTGACTCCACATGGGCGCATCAGCCCCAGCATTTT. This translates into CATSDSTWAHQPQHF.

The J gene is TRBJ2-2, the V gene TRBV24-1; D perhaps matches TRBD1 (6 bases). The CDR3 is made up of 12 amino acids. Trimming shortened V by 7 bases and J by 6 bases, and 8 bases separated the two germline ends. In germline, CDR1 is KGHDR, CDR2 SFDVKD. The CDR3 sequence: CATRGQPGELFF. The CDR3 coding sequence is TGTGCCACCAGGGGACAACCCGGGGAGCTGTTTTTT.